This T cell receptor beta chain was recovered during a study of cytomegalovirus exposure and HLA in healthy donors. Findings of the study overall: A list of 150 or so TCR beta chains associated with cytomegalovirus was given.

Only in-frame clones appear in the TCRdb table, and some are missing; sequencing was by immunoSEQ multiplex PCR. The data contain some 110,000 clones, around 85% of them seen just once; the ten biggest clones take up about 4.2%. In regard to this clone: The antigen remains undetermined.

The sequencing input was PBMCs. The clonotype was recovered from a man aged 18 to 30 in good health and CMV-seropositive.

The CDR3 DNA sequence: TGTGCCAGCAGTTTTCAGGGAAATGGCTACACCTTC. As protein: CASSFQGNGYTF. The V and J genes are TRBV28 and TRBJ1-2, with a tentative D call TRBD1 (5 bases). This CDR3 contains 12 residues. Germline V CDR1 and CDR2: MDHEN, SYDVKM. Trimming pared 3 bases from V and 6 bases from J, leaving 8 bases between.